This entry lists 15 T cell receptor beta chains sequenced from one sample in a study of blood T cell repertoires in COVID-19. Clones were sequenced by immunoSEQ multiplex PCR, and TCRdb holds only the in-frame ones, with some missing. This sample has 150,000 to 200,000 clones, with 86% found just once. The sample comprised peripheral blood. All receptors derive from a man aged 18-30 years with acute or convalescent COVID-19.

The rearrangement uses TRBV5-4 and TRBJ1-6, with D perhaps matching TRBD1 (5 bases). Trimming shortened V by 1 base and J by 5 bases, and 7 bases separated the two germline ends. This CDR3 contains 14 residues. Germline loops: CDR1 SGHNT, CDR2 YYREEE (reference sequence). DNA of the CDR3: TGTGCCAGCAGCTTGAGGGGAAATAATTCACCCCTCCACTTT. It codes for CASSLRGNNSPLHF.

The rearrangement joins TRBV4-1 to TRBJ2-1; maybe TRBD1 (7 bases). V was shortened by 4 bases and J by 5 bases, with 15 bases between the two germline ends. This CDR3 spans 15 amino acids. Germline V gene sequence: CDR1 MGHRA, CDR2 YSYEKL. The CDR3 loop is CASSPGGGKDNEQFF. In DNA form, the CDR3 reads TGCGCCAGCAGCCCAGGAGGGGGCAAGGACAATGAGCAGTTCTTC.

This rearrangement joins TRBV9 to TRBJ2-2, with a weak D call TRBD1 (6 bases). The CDR3 is 15 amino acids. Germline V gives CDR1 SGDLS, CDR2 YYNGEE. V lost 3 bases, J lost 5 bases, and 14 bases lay in between. The CDR3: CASSETGSRTGELFF. The CDR3 DNA reads as TGTGCCAGCAGCGAAACAGGGTCGAGGACCGGGGAGCTGTTTTTT. Based on the CDR3 plus reference TRBV9 and TRBJ2-2, the full variable domain is DSGVTQTPKHLITATGQRVTLRCSPRSGDLSVYWYQQSLDQGLQFLIQYYNGEERAKGNILERFSAQQFPDLHSELNLSSLELGDSALYFCASSETGSRTGELFFGEGSRLTVL.

This chain joins TRBV3-1 (or the pseudogene TRBV3-2) and TRBJ2-5, with 7 bases lining up with TRBD1. This CDR3 contains 14 residues. Germline CDR1 LGHDT, CDR2 YNNKEL (reference sequence). The ends lost 6 bases at V and 4 bases at J; junction bases unmatched: 8. The DNA for the CDR3 is TGTGCCAGCAGTAGACAGGGTAGAGGAGAGACCCAGTACTTC. It translates to CASSRQGRGETQYF.

The rearrangement links TRBV7-2 to TRBJ2-3; a weak D match, TRBD2 (6 bases). Per germline, CDR1 SGHTA and CDR2 FQGNSA. The CDR3 has 15 amino acids. V lost 5 bases, J lost 0 bases, and 12 bases lay in between. CDR3 region: CASSQERASTDTQYF. DNA for the CDR3: TGTGCCAGCAGCCAAGAGCGGGCTAGCACAGATACGCAGTATTTT.

CDR3 nucleotides: TGTGCCTGGGGACGGGACAGTTACCAACATGAAGCTTTCTTT. Amino acid sequence: CAWGRDSYQHEAFF. The genes are TRBV30 and TRBJ1-1; TRBD1 matches 7 bases. V was clipped by 5 bases and J by 7 bases; unmatched bases: 13. This CDR3 has 14 amino acids. Germline V gene lookup returns CDR1 GTSNPN and CDR2 SVGIG (reference sequence).

The chain combines TRBV3-1 (or the pseudogene TRBV3-2) with TRBJ1-1; D is undetermined. The CDR3 spans 14 residues. The germline CDR1 and CDR2 sequences are LGHDT and YNNKEL (reference sequence). The V end lost 3 bases, the J end lost 0 bases, and 8 bases lay between the germline ends. The CDR3 here is CASSHGTMNTEAFF. DNA of the CDR3: TGTGCCAGCAGCCATGGCACCATGAACACTGAAGCTTTCTTT.

This chain joins TRBV5-1 and TRBJ1-3; 9 bases match TRBD1. J lost 7 bases, V lost 0 bases, and 2 bases had no gene match. Germline V gene data show CDR1 as SGHRS and CDR2 as YFSETQ. The CDR3 length is 14 residues. CDR3 in amino acids: CASSLGDRENTIYF. The DNA for the CDR3 is TGCGCCAGCAGCTTGGGGGACAGGGAGAACACCATATATTTT.

The J gene is TRBJ2-3, the V gene TRBV7-3, with 9 nucleotides matching TRBD2. Germline values: CDR1 SGHTA, CDR2 FQGTGA. The V and J ends lost 3 bases and 1 base, in that order; junction bases with no gene match: 2. The CDR3 contains 15 residues. As DNA, the CDR3 is TGTGCCAGCAGCTTTGGCGGGGGGGGCACAGATACGCAGTATTTT. Its translation is CASSFGGGGTDTQYF.

V gene TRBV18 combines with J gene TRBJ2-3; D possibly corresponds to TRBD2 (6 bases). V shed 0 bases and J shed 5 bases, with 12 bases lying between them. The CDR3 contains 15 residues. Germline values: CDR1 KGHSH, CDR2 LQKENI. The CDR3 sequence: CASSPPQRAGDTQYF. DNA of the CDR3: TGTGCCAGCTCACCACCACAGCGGGCCGGAGATACGCAGTATTTT.

The chain has TRBV3-1 (or the pseudogene TRBV3-2) and TRBJ2-7, with D possibly matching TRBD1 (6 bases). The CDR3 is 15 amino acids. Germline V gene sequence: CDR1 LGHDT, CDR2 YNNKEL (reference sequence). Trimming pared 3 bases from V and 3 bases from J, leaving 15 bases between. Here the CDR3 DNA reads TGTGCCAGCAGCCAGTTCAGGGGCTCAGGCTACGAGCAGTACTTC. Translation: CASSQFRGSGYEQYF.

V gene TRBV5-5 combines with J gene TRBJ2-7, with D uncertain. V lost 2 bases, J lost 0 bases, and 6 bases lay in between. There are 13 residues in the CDR3. Germline CDR1 and CDR2: SGHKS and YYEKEE (reference sequence). The CDR3 spells CASSLSNSYEQYV. The DNA for the CDR3 is TGTGCCAGCAGCTTATCCAACTCCTACGAGCAGTACGTC.

This chain uses TRBV5-8 with TRBJ2-3, with 9 bases fitting TRBD2. Germline CDR1 reads SGHTS; CDR2 reads YDEGEE. With 0 bases clipped from V and 6 bases from J, the junction kept 8 bases outside the gene matches. This CDR3 comprises 16 residues. The CDR3 DNA is TGTGCCAGCAGCTTGGCCCCGGGCGGGGGGGCCGATACGCAGTATTTT. Translation: CASSLAPGGGADTQYF.

The rearrangement links TRBV6-2 or TRBV6-3 to TRBJ2-1, with TRBD2 matching over 7 bases. V was clipped by 2 bases and J by 8 bases; unmatched bases: 15. The CDR3 has 17 amino acids. CDR1 MNHEY and CDR2 SVGEGT come from the germline V gene. CDR3 in DNA: TGTGCCAGCAGTTACAACGTTGGCGGGGGAGTCGGGGATGAGCAGTTCTTC. Residues: CASSYNVGGGVGDEQFF.

The rearrangement joins TRBV29-1 to TRBJ2-1; 8 bases line up with TRBD2. This CDR3 region has 16 residues. V trimming: 5 bases; J trimming: 6 bases; junction bases outside the gene matches: 15. Germline-derived CDR1 and CDR2 are SQVTM and ANQGSEA. The CDR3 reads CSVPDSVAGYVNEQFF. The CDR3 bases are TGCAGCGTTCCCGATTCCGTAGCGGGGTACGTCAATGAGCAGTTCTTC.